The 27 T cell receptor beta chains below all came from one sample that was sequenced in a study of OX40 agonist ivuxolimab in advanced cancers. The method was immunoSEQ multiplex PCR; TCRdb's version includes in-frame clones alone and lacks a portion of them. The repertoire consists of 75,000 to 90,000 clones, with around nine tenths occurring once and the leading ten covering more than 0.95%. The sample here was CD4+ or CD8+ T cells sorted from blood, taken in a trial of the OX40 agonist ivuxolimab. The receptors derive from an adult with an advanced solid tumor such as melanoma, head and neck, liver or kidney cancer.

The CDR3 DNA reads TGCGCCAGCAGCTTTGCGGGAACTAACTCTGGAAACACCATATATTTT. Its translation: CASSFAGTNSGNTIYF. This sequence joins TRBV5-1 and TRBJ1-3; unclear D gene. The CDR3 spans 16 residues. V was trimmed by 2 bases and J by 0 bases, leaving 12 bases between them. CDR1 SGHRS and CDR2 YFSETQ come from the germline V gene.

This clone was detected only once. The gene calls are TRBV5-4 and TRBJ2-3, with 9 positions matching TRBD1. The germline gives CDR1 SGHNT, CDR2 YYREEE (reference sequence). Trimming at V came to 3 bases and at J to 4 bases, leaving 3 bases not matched to a gene. This CDR3 contains 14 residues. The CDR3 DNA reads TGTGCCAGCAGCTGGGGACAGGGCCCAGATACGCAGTATTTT. Translated, it gives CASSWGQGPDTQYF.

The chain carries TRBV7-2 and TRBJ2-1; D is perhaps TRBD2 (6 bases). Trimming took off 5 bases at V and 9 bases at J, with 11 bases between the two ends. The V gene's germline CDR1 is SGHTA and CDR2 FQGNSA. The CDR3 totals 12 residues. The CDR3 here is CASSETSFEQFF. The CDR3 nucleotides read TGTGCCAGCAGCGAGACTAGTTTTGAGCAGTTCTTC.

This clone has only one observation. The chain's CDR3 is CASSLDSSYNSPLHF. The CDR3 DNA is TGTGCCAGCAGCCTGGACAGCTCCTATAATTCACCCCTCCACTTT. The chain joins TRBV4-2 to TRBJ1-6, with a tentative D call TRBD1 (6 bases). Germline CDR1 and CDR2: LGHNA and YNFKEQ. The CDR3 length is 15 residues. With 4 bases removed from V and 0 bases from J, the gap between germline ends came to 7 bases.

CDR3 DNA: TGCGCCAGCAGCTTGGACTCGGGTGCCGGAAACACCATATATTTT. Amino acid sequence: CASSLDSGAGNTIYF. The chain joins TRBV5-1 to TRBJ1-3; D unresolved. This CDR3 comprises 15 residues. The germline V and J ends were trimmed by 0 bases and 4 bases, with 11 bases remaining between them. Germline V gives CDR1 SGHRS, CDR2 YFSETQ.

This chain links TRBV6-5 with TRBJ2-4, with D perhaps given as TRBD1 or TRBD2 (5 bases each). The V gene's germline CDR1 is MNHEY and CDR2 SVGAGI. The CDR3 has 14 residues. The V end was cut by 8 bases, the J end by 8 bases, with 19 bases between. CDR3: CASARGAARDIQYF. CDR3 DNA: TGTGCCAGCGCAAGGGGAGCCGCACGGGACATTCAGTACTTC.

The chain links TRBV6-1 to TRBJ2-3, with TRBD2 identical over 16 bases. Trimming cost V 4 bases and J 5 bases; bases outside gene matches: 9. CDR1 and CDR2 (germline): MNHNS, SASEGT. The CDR3 has 18 residues. CDR3 in DNA: TGTGCCAGCAGTGGAGGGACTAGCGGGAGGGCTGGCCGAGATACGCAGTATTTT. Translated, it gives CASSGGTSGRAGRDTQYF.

This chain connects TRBV15 to TRBJ2-1, with TRBD1 as a possible D gene (6 bases). This CDR3 spans 14 amino acids. V was trimmed by 7 bases and J by 2 bases, leaving 12 bases between them. Germline-derived CDR1 and CDR2 are LNHNV and YYDKDF (reference sequence). CDR3 sequence: CATNLGHPYNEQFF. DNA for the CDR3: TGTGCCACCAACCTGGGACATCCCTACAATGAGCAGTTCTTC.

The chain employs TRBV5-1 and TRBJ2-7, with 8 bases matching TRBD1. V was clipped by 0 bases and J by 7 bases; unmatched bases: 9. Germline V CDR1 and CDR2: SGHRS, YFSETQ. The CDR3 totals 15 residues. CDR3 sequence (DNA): TGCGCCAGCAGCTTGGCCGGGCAGGGGGCGCGAGAGCAGTACTTC. This encodes CASSLAGQGAREQYF.

The chain joins TRBV15 to TRBJ2-7; no firm D call. The germline gives CDR1 LNHNV, CDR2 YYDKDF (reference sequence). V was pared by 5 bases and J by 2 bases, with 10 bases between. The CDR3 spans 13 residues. CDR3 amino acids: CATSHPSAYEQYF. Here the CDR3 DNA reads TGTGCCACCAGCCACCCCAGTGCCTACGAGCAGTACTTC.

This clone has just a few counts. The J gene is TRBJ1-2, the V gene TRBV25-1; D remains unclear. Trimming removed 1 base at V and 2 bases at J, with 8 bases between. The CDR3 is made up of 14 amino acids. The germline CDR1 and CDR2 sequences are MGHDK and SYGVNS. DNA for the CDR3: TGTGCCAGCAGTGAATTTGCAGAGAACTATGGCTACACCTTC. It yields the protein CASSEFAENYGYTF.

J is TRBJ1-1 and V is TRBV28; unclear D gene. V was cut by 2 bases and J by 6 bases, with 13 bases left in between. Germline V CDR1 and CDR2: MDHEN, SYDVKM. The CDR3 has 14 residues. The CDR3 bases are TGTGCCAGCAGTTTAATCGGCGGGGTTGCTGAAGCTTTCTTT. Translating it yields CASSLIGGVAEAFF.

The gene calls are TRBV28 and TRBJ2-4, with D unclear. Germline-derived CDR1 and CDR2 are MDHEN and SYDVKM. The CDR3 runs 14 residues. The ends were cut back, 6 bases at V and 4 bases at J, with 13 bases in the middle. The CDR3 DNA is TGTGCCAGCAGCCACGGTGGGTCGAAAAACATTCAGTACTTC. Translating it yields CASSHGGSKNIQYF. Using reference TRBV28 and TRBJ2-4 for the parts outside the CDR3, the full variable domain is DVKVTQSSRYLVKRTGEKVFLECVQDMDHENMFWYRQDPGLGLRLIYFSYDVKMKEKGDIPEGYSVSREKKERFSLILESASTNQTSMYLCASSHGGSKNIQYFGAGTRLSVL.

The CDR3 region is CASSLGSGGAYEQYF. The CDR3, as DNA: TGTGCCAGCAGCTTAGGCTCGGGGGGGGCCTACGAGCAGTACTTC. The chain carries TRBV7-9 and TRBJ2-7; 8 bases align to TRBD2. The CDR3 length is 15 residues. Germline lookup yields CDR1 SEHNR and CDR2 FQNEAQ (reference sequence). After removal of 1 base from V and 2 bases from J, the junction contained 4 bases not matched to a gene. Supplemented by reference TRBV7-9 and TRBJ2-7, the full variable domain reads DTGVSQNPRHKITKRGQNVTFRCDPISEHNRLYWYRQTLGQGPEFLTYFQNEAQLEKSRLLSDRFSAERPKGSFSTLEIQRTEQGDSAMYLCASSLGSGGAYEQYFGPGTRLTVT.

The gene calls are TRBV7-2 and TRBJ1-1; the match to TRBD1 covers 8 bases. The CDR3 loop spans 14 amino acids. V lost 2 bases, J lost 5 bases, and 4 bases stayed unmatched. Germline V CDR1 and CDR2: SGHTA, FQGNSA. CDR3 in DNA: TGTGCCAGCAGCTTACAAAACAGGGGGACTGAAGCTTTCTTT. Amino acid sequence: CASSLQNRGTEAFF.

The chain's CDR3 is CASSPTFQGADTQYF. Written as DNA, the CDR3 is TGTGCCAGCTCACCGACGTTCCAGGGGGCAGATACGCAGTATTTT. The chain links TRBV18 to TRBJ2-3; 7 bases map to TRBD1. The V gene's germline CDR1 is KGHSH and CDR2 LQKENI. J lost 4 bases, V lost 3 bases, and 7 bases had no gene match. The CDR3 spans 15 residues. Full variable domain (outside the CDR3, taken from reference TRBV18 and TRBJ2-3): NAGVMQNPRHLVRRRGQEARLRCSPMKGHSHVYWYRQLPEEGLKFMVYLQKENIIDESGMPKERFSAEFPKEGPSILRIQQVVRGDSAAYFCASSPTFQGADTQYFGPGTRLTVL.

This sequence joins TRBV7-2 and TRBJ1-2, with no clear D. In germline, CDR1 is SGHTA, CDR2 FQGNSA. Trimming pared 0 bases from V and 4 bases from J, leaving 9 bases between. This CDR3 contains 14 residues. The CDR3 region has the DNA TGTGCCAGCAGCTTAGCTGGGCCCTCCTATGGCTACACCTTC. It codes for CASSLAGPSYGYTF.

CDR3 in DNA: TGTGCCACCAGCGGACTAGCGGGTGAAAAACTGTTTTTT. This encodes CATSGLAGEKLFF. V and J are TRBV15 and TRBJ1-4; unclear D gene. Germline CDR1 reads LNHNV; CDR2 reads YYDKDF (reference sequence). V gave up 5 bases and J gave up 7 bases, with 11 bases separating them. The CDR3 covers 13 residues.

J is TRBJ2-3 and V is TRBV7-2; weak D call: TRBD2 (6 bases). The V gene lost 0 bases and the J gene lost 2 bases, with 9 bases spanning the gap. The CDR3 totals 15 residues. The germline V gene has CDR1 SGHTA and CDR2 FQGNSA. The CDR3 protein is CASSLAGRITDTQYF. The CDR3 bases are TGTGCCAGCAGCTTAGCGGGGAGGATCACAGATACGCAGTATTTT.

The J gene is TRBJ1-2, the V gene TRBV6-1; no clear D. V lost 6 bases, J lost 3 bases, and 17 bases lay in between. Germline V lookup: CDR1 MNHNS, CDR2 SASEGT. This CDR3 contains 15 residues. The DNA for the CDR3 is TGTGCCAGCAGCCGGTCTCAGCAAGTCGACTATGGCTACACCTTC. Protein product: CASSRSQQVDYGYTF.

The V call is TRBV9, the J call TRBJ2-1; 10 bases are a match to TRBD1. CDR1 and CDR2 (germline): SGDLS, YYNGEE. Trimming at V came to 0 bases and at J to 8 bases, leaving 8 bases not matched to a gene. This CDR3 is built from 16 residues. This CDR3 is CASSVETGGASYEQFF. CDR3 coding DNA: TGTGCCAGCAGCGTAGAGACAGGGGGCGCGTCGTATGAGCAGTTCTTC.

The rearrangement uses TRBV9 and TRBJ1-2, with TRBD1 as a possible D gene (6 bases). The ends were cut back, 0 bases at V and 6 bases at J, with 18 bases in the middle. In germline, CDR1 is SGDLS, CDR2 YYNGEE. The CDR3 length is 16 residues. CDR3: CASSVATRGGRDGYTF. The DNA of the CDR3 is TGTGCCAGCAGCGTAGCGACGCGAGGGGGGAGGGATGGCTACACCTTC.

CDR3 sequence (DNA): TGTGCCATCAGTGAGGAGCCGAGCGGGAGGGGGGACGAGCAGTACTTC. Protein: CAISEEPSGRGDEQYF. V is TRBV10-3 and J is TRBJ2-7, with 10 bases fitting TRBD2. Germline V gene lookup returns CDR1 ENHRY and CDR2 SYGVKD. The CDR3 has 16 residues. Trimming at V came to 2 bases and at J to 5 bases, leaving 9 bases not matched to a gene.

This rearrangement joins TRBV28 to TRBJ2-7, with TRBD1 matching 7 bases. The ends lost 6 bases at V and 3 bases at J; junction bases unmatched: 8. Germline-derived CDR1 and CDR2 are MDHEN and SYDVKM. This CDR3 spans 14 amino acids. CDR3 nucleotides: TGTGCCAGCAGACAACAGGGGATAGACTACGAGCAGTACTTC. This translates into CASRQQGIDYEQYF.

The V gene is TRBV6-6, the J gene TRBJ2-3; the D is unclear. Germline loops: CDR1 MNHNY, CDR2 SVGAGI (reference sequence). V was clipped by 0 bases and J by 5 bases, with 3 bases between them. The CDR3 totals 12 residues. DNA for the CDR3: TGTGCCAGCAGTTACTCCAGAGATACGCAGTATTTT. This encodes CASSYSRDTQYF.

This chain links TRBV28 with TRBJ2-6; perhaps TRBD2 as D (7 bases). Trimming left V 6 bases short and J 0 bases short, with 18 bases between. CDR1 is MDHEN and CDR2 is SYDVKM in the germline V gene. This CDR3 contains 18 residues. The CDR3: CASSNAGGGSSGANVLTF. DNA of the CDR3: TGTGCCAGCAGCAACGCGGGCGGGGGCTCCTCTGGGGCCAACGTCCTGACTTTC.

The chain combines TRBV30 with TRBJ2-7, with 14 positions matching TRBD2. J was trimmed by 6 bases and V by 5 bases; bases with no gene match: 6. The length of the CDR3 is 14 residues. The V gene's germline CDR1 is GTSNPN and CDR2 SVGIG (reference sequence). The CDR3 loop is CAWELGLAGGEQYF. For the CDR3, the DNA is TGTGCCTGGGAACTCGGACTAGCGGGAGGCGAGCAGTACTTC.